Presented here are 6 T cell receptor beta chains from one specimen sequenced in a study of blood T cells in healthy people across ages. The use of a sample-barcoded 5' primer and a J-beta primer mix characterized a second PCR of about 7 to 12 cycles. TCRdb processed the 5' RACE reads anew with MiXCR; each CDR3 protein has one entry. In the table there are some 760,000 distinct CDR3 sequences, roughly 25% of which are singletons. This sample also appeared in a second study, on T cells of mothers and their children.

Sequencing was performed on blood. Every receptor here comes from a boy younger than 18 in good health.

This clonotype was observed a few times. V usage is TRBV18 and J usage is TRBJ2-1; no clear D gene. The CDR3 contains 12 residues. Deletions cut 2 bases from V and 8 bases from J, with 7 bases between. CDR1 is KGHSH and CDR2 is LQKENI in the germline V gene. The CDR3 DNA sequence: TGTGCCAGCTCACCAGGGTCGGATGAGCAGTTCTTC. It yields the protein CASSPGSDEQFF.

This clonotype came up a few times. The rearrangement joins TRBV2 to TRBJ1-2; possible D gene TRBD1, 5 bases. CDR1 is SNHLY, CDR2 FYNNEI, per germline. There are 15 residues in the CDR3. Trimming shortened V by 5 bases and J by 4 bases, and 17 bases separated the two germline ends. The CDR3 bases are TGTGCCAGCAGTACCGGGACGCCTTCCGGCTATGGCTACACCTTC. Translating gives CASSTGTPSGYGYTF.

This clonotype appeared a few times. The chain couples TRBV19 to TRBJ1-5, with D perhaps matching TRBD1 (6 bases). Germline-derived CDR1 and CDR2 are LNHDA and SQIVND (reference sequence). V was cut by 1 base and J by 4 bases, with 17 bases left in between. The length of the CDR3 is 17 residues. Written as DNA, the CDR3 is TGTGCCAGTAGTATAGGACAGGCCGGCTACTTGAATCAGCCCCAGCATTTT. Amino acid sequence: CASSIGQAGYLNQPQHF.

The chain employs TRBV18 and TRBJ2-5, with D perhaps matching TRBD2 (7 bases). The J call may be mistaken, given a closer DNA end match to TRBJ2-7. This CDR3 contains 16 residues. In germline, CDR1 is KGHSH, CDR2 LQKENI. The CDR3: CASSPGGAIGSYEQYF. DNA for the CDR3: TGTGCCAGCTCACCAGGGGGGGCGATCGGTTCCTACGAGCAGTACTTC.

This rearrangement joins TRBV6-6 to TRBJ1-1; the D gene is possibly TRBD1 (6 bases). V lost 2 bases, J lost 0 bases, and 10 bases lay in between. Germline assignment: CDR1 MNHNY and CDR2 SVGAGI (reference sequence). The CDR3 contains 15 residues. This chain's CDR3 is CASSYGQSMNTEAFF. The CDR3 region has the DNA TGTGCCAGCAGTTACGGACAGAGCATGAACACTGAAGCTTTCTTT.

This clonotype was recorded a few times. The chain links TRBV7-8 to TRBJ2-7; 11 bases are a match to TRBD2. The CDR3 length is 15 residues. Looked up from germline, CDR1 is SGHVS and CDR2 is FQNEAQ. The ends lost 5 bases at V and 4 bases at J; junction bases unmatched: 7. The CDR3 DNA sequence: TGTGCCAGCAGCGTACTAGCGGGAGATTTGTACGAGCAGTACTTC. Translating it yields CASSVLAGDLYEQYF. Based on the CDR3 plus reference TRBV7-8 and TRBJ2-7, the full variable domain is GAGVSQSPRYKVAKRGQDVALRCDPISGHVSLFWYQQALGQGPEFLTYFQNEAQLDKSGLPSDRFFAERPEGSVSTLKIQRTQQEDSAVYLCASSVLAGDLYEQYFGPGTRLTVT.